The source of this T cell receptor beta chain is a study of cytomegalovirus exposure and HLA in healthy donors. Overall study: Approximately 80 million unique TCRs from HLA-typed donors were held in an early data release.

This PCR relied on a set of 60 Vbeta primers and 13 Jbeta primers. Using immunoSEQ multiplex PCR, the repertoire was profiled, and TCRdb retains in-frame clones only, with some absent. The sample has over 150,000 clones, around 77% seen once. Germline CDR1 SGHVS, CDR2 FQNEAQ. This CDR3 is built from 14 residues. V was clipped by 6 bases and J by 7 bases, with 18 bases between them. Sequenced input: PBMCs. This chain joins TRBV7-8 and TRBJ1-2; possible D gene TRBD1, 6 bases. This receptor was obtained from a woman in her thirties in good health and CMV-seronegative. For the CDR3, the DNA is TGTGCCAGCAGTTATGACCCAACAGGGCTTGGCTACACCTTC. This codes for CASSYDPTGLGYTF.